This T cell receptor (beta chain) was obtained from a study of T cell changes during pregnancy in multiple sclerosis. Profiling relied on immunoSEQ multiplex PCR, and the TCRdb table lists in-frame clones only, not all of them. Among roughly 110,000 clones listed, approximately 90% were seen once. Germline CDR1 GTSNPN, CDR2 SVGIG (reference sequence). V lost 3 bases and J 7 bases, leaving 12 bases between the germline ends. CDR3 length equals 13 residues. The genes are TRBV30 and TRBJ2-2; possible D gene TRBD2, 5 bases. The sequence derives from a female donor in good health, enrolled as a control in a pregnancy study. Sequenced here: peripheral blood, sampled in the third trimester of pregnancy. The CDR3 DNA reads as TGTGCCTGGAGCCGAGGGAAGGTCGGGGAGCTGTTTTTT. Its protein product is CAWSRGKVGELFF. The full variable domain, with the rest looked up from reference TRBV30 and TRBJ2-2, is SQTIHQWPATLVQPVGSPLSLECTVEGTSNPNLYWYRQAAGRGLQLLFYSVGIGQISSEVPQNLSASRPQDRQFILSSKKLLLSDSGFYLCAWSRGKVGELFFGEGSRLTVL.